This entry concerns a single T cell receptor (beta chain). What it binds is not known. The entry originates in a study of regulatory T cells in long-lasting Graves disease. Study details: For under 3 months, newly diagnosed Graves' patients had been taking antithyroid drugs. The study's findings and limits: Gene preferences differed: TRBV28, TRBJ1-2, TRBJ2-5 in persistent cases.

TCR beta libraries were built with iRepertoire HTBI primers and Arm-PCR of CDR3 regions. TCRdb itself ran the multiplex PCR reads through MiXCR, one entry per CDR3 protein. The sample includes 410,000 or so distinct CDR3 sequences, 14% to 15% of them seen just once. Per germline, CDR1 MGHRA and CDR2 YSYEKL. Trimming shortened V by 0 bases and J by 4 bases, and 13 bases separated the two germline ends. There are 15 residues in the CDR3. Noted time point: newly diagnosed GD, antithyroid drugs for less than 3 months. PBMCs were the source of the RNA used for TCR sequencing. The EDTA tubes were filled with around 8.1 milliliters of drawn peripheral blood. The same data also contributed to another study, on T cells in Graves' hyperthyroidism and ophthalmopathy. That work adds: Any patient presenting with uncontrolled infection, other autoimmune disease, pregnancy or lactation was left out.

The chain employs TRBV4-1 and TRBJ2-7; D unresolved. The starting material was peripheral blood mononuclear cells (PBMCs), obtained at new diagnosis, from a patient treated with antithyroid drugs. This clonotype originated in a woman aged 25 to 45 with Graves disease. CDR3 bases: TGCGCCAGCAGCCAAGACGAGGCAGGAGTGTACGAGCAGTACTTC. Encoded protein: CASSQDEAGVYEQYF.